Following are 22 T cell receptor beta chains from one sample sequenced in a study of CD8+CD57+ T cells in acquired aplastic anemia. All sequencing subjects had displayed CD8+CD57+ cell expansion on flow cytometry. Genomic DNA acted as the template from which TCR beta VDJ combination and CDR3 sequence profiling were carried out. Each CDR3 protein gets one entry after TCRdb re-called the reads with MiXCR. The sample lists under 250,000 distinct CDR3 sequences, approximately 50% occurring once. The sequencing input was sorted CD4+, CD8+, or CD8+CD57+ T cells (not recorded which) from PBMCs. The receptors originated from a human donor with aplastic anemia.

This clonotype was detected a few times. A much larger clonotype is one base distant, so this may be a read error. The chain uses TRBV7-9 and TRBJ1-4, with 7 bases aligning to TRBD1. This CDR3 contains 16 residues. Germline CDR1 reads SEHNR; CDR2 reads FQNEAQ (reference sequence). CDR3 amino acids: CASSPRFRGANEELFF. Written as DNA, the CDR3 is TGTGCCAGCAGCCCAAGATTCAGGGGGGCTAATGAAGAACTGTTTTTT.

This chain links TRBV5-4 with TRBJ2-7; unclear D gene. Germline V gene lookup returns CDR1 SGHNT and CDR2 YYREEE (reference sequence). CDR3 length equals 12 residues. Trimming cost V 4 bases and J 2 bases, with 7 bases left between them. CDR3 DNA: TGTGCCAGCAGCCTTGCGGCCTACGAGCAGTACGTC. Amino acids: CASSLAAYEQYV.

The chain carries TRBV19 and TRBJ2-3; 10 nucleotides agree with TRBD1. The CDR3 spans 15 residues. V shed 3 bases, J shed 9 bases, and the junction held 9 bases outside the gene matches. Germline loops: CDR1 LNHDA, CDR2 SQIVND (reference sequence). CDR3 region: CASSIQPGQGTTQYF. In DNA form, the CDR3 reads TGTGCCAGTAGTATCCAACCGGGACAGGGGACCACGCAGTATTTT.

The rearrangement links TRBV27 to TRBJ2-1; D may be TRBD1 or TRBD2 (5 bases each). This CDR3 has 14 amino acids. CDR1 and CDR2 from the germline V gene are MNHEY and SMNVEV (reference sequence). The germline V and J ends were trimmed by 4 bases and 4 bases, with 11 bases remaining between them. CDR3 nucleotide sequence: TGTGCCAGCAGTTCTGGGGGAGAGTACAATGAGCAGTTCTTC. Its translation: CASSSGGEYNEQFF.

The count of this clonotype is one. The chain recombines TRBV15 with TRBJ2-7; D is unclear. The CDR3 extends over 14 amino acids. V was pared by 1 base and J by 0 bases, with 7 bases between. The germline gives CDR1 LNHNV, CDR2 YYDKDF (reference sequence). The CDR3 spells CATSRGGASYEQYF. CDR3 coding DNA: TGTGCCACCAGCAGAGGAGGAGCCTCCTACGAGCAGTACTTC.

Worth noting for this clonotype: A junction boundary mismatches the germline segment, possibly from a read error. This chain links TRBV10-3 with TRBJ1-4; 10 bases are shared with TRBD1. From germline, CDR1 is ENHRY and CDR2 SYGVKD. The CDR3 runs 16 residues. The CDR3 sequence is CASSEDSGQGVEKLFF. The CDR3 DNA follows: TGTGCCAGCAGTGAAGACTCCGGACAGGGGGTAGAAAAACTGTTTTTT.

This clonotype was seen many times. The genes are TRBV4-3 and TRBJ1-1; tentatively, D is TRBD1 (6 bases). The V gene's germline CDR1 is LGHNA and CDR2 YSLEER. V was shortened by 1 base and J by 6 bases, with 15 bases between the two germline ends. The CDR3 covers 15 residues. The CDR3: CASSQGTGNLAEAFF. CDR3 nucleotides: TGCGCCAGCAGCCAAGGTACAGGGAATCTCGCTGAAGCTTTCTTT.

The table lists this clonotype with many counts. The chain combines TRBV19 with TRBJ1-5, with D uncertain. V shed 9 bases and J shed 1 base, with 22 bases lying between them. This CDR3 contains 17 residues. Germline CDR1 is LNHDA and CDR2 is SQIVND (reference sequence). The CDR3 DNA reads TGTGCCAGCCTCGAGACCCCGGCACGACGCAGCAATCAGCCCCAGCATTTT. Amino acid sequence: CASLETPARRSNQPQHF.

On this clonotype itself: No DNA is shown, since the ends of the CDR3 on it are uncertain; the CDR3 is the one TCRdb lists. This chain joins TRBV7-9 and TRBJ2-2; the D call in the table, TRBD1, was not verified against the DNA. The germline V gene has CDR1 SEHNR and CDR2 FQNEAQ (reference sequence). The CDR3 has 23 amino acids, counting both end residues. The CDR3 loop reads CASSLGGSGYTFGSGTLKGELSF.

As concerns this clonotype: The junction departs from germline at one end; a sequencing error may be responsible. The chain is built from TRBV7-6 and TRBJ1-4, with a tentative D call TRBD1 (6 bases). This CDR3 comprises 15 residues. CDR1 and CDR2 (germline): SGHVS, FNYEAQ. CDR3 sequence reads: CASSIQGSTNEKPFF. As DNA, the CDR3 is TGTGCCAGCAGCATACAGGGCTCAACTAATGAAAAACCGTTTTTT.

There are many counts of this clonotype. V usage is TRBV5-5 and J usage is TRBJ1-2, with TRBD1 as a possible D gene (6 bases). CDR3 size: 14 residues. CDR1 SGHKS and CDR2 YYEKEE come from the germline V gene (reference sequence). V lost 3 bases to trimming and J lost 1 base, with 10 bases between them. The CDR3 loop reads CASSWSDSNYGYTF. The DNA of the CDR3 is TGTGCCAGCAGCTGGTCGGACAGTAACTATGGCTACACCTTC.

This clonotype showed up many times. This chain connects TRBV12-3 or TRBV12-4 to TRBJ2-1; no definite D call. The CDR3 is 10 residues long. V was cut by 2 bases and J by 8 bases, with 1 base left in between. CDR3 amino acids: CASSLYEQFF. The CDR3 DNA sequence: TGTGCCAGCAGTTTATATGAGCAGTTCTTC.

This clonotype was seen ten or more times. This rearrangement joins TRBV29-1 to TRBJ2-3, with 9 bases matching TRBD2. The CDR3 runs to 15 residues. Germline V gives CDR1 SQVTM, CDR2 ANQGSEA. V lost 6 bases, J lost 1 base, and 8 bases stayed unmatched. CDR3 amino acids: CSVGVRGGRTDTQYF. As DNA, the CDR3 is TGCAGCGTGGGAGTGCGGGGGGGCCGCACAGATACGCAGTATTTT.

This clonotype has a count of ten or more. CDR3: CASSTANSLAGGPHEQFF. The DNA for the CDR3 is TGTGCCAGCAGCACAGCCAACTCACTAGCGGGAGGGCCCCATGAGCAGTTCTTC. The chain is built from TRBV7-9 and TRBJ2-1; TRBD2 matches 13 bases. V lost 5 bases, J lost 8 bases, and 15 bases stayed unmatched. The germline CDR1 and CDR2 sequences are SEHNR and FQNEAQ (reference sequence). The CDR3 extends over 18 amino acids.

The chain carries TRBV20-1 and TRBJ2-3, with 14 bases identical to TRBD2. The CDR3 consists of 17 residues. The germline gives CDR1 DFQATT, CDR2 SNEGSKA (reference sequence). V gave up 0 bases and J gave up 4 bases; unmatched junction bases: 6. Here the CDR3 DNA reads TGCAGTGCTAGAGACCCCTCGACTAGCGGGGGGGCAGATACGCAGTATTTT. It codes for CSARDPSTSGGADTQYF.

The J gene is TRBJ2-1, the V gene TRBV10-3; possible D gene TRBD1, 6 bases. The CDR3 length is 15 residues. The germline V gene has CDR1 ENHRY and CDR2 SYGVKD. Between the trimmed V and J ends, which lost 2 bases and 5 bases, there was a span of 13 bases. The CDR3 DNA reads as TGTGCCATCAGTGAGACTGGGGGCCCTAACAATGAGCAGTTCTTC. This gives the protein CAISETGGPNNEQFF.

This clonotype was observed a handful of times. Since a much larger clone is just one base distant, this may be a read error. This sequence joins TRBV9 and TRBJ1-2; 7 nucleotides line up with TRBD1. CDR3 length: 14 amino acids. The germline V gene encodes CDR1 SGDLS and CDR2 YYNGEE. CDR3 residues: CASSDQTGYYGCTF. For the CDR3, the DNA is TGTGCCAGCAGCGACCAGACAGGGTATTATGGCTGCACCTTC.

V usage is TRBV15 and J usage is TRBJ1-1; D is undetermined. Germline CDR1 is LNHNV and CDR2 is YYDKDF (reference sequence). V was trimmed by 0 bases and J by 1 base, leaving 6 bases between them. This CDR3 comprises 14 residues. The CDR3 DNA follows: TGTGCCACCAGCAGAGATAGAGGGAACACTGAAGCTTTCTTT. This sequence encodes CATSRDRGNTEAFF. Looking up the rest from reference TRBV15 and TRBJ1-1 gives the full variable domain: DAMVIQNPRYQVTQFGKPVTLSCSQTLNHNVMYWYQQKSSQAPKLLFHYYDKDFNNEADTPDNFQSRRPNTSFCFLDIRSPGLGDTAMYLCATSRDRGNTEAFFGQGTRLTVV.

The sample holds many counts of this clonotype. This chain connects TRBV6-4 to TRBJ1-1; D call uncertain. V was clipped by 2 bases and J by 4 bases, with 23 bases between them. The CDR3 is 18 amino acids. Looked up from germline, CDR1 is MRHNA and CDR2 is SNTAGT. CDR3 nucleotide sequence: TGTGCCAGCAGTGACCTCTTACGGCCGGACGGGAGGACCACTGAAGCTTTCTTT. Translating it yields CASSDLLRPDGRTTEAFF.

This clonotype was observed at least ten times. The chain combines TRBV6-2 or TRBV6-3 with TRBJ2-5; D possibly matches TRBD1 or TRBD2 (5 bases each). Germline V gives CDR1 MNHEY, CDR2 SVGEGT. The CDR3 is made up of 13 amino acids. V was shortened by 8 bases and J by 1 base, with 11 bases between the two germline ends. The CDR3 loop reads CASQPRGQETQYF. CDR3 nucleotides: TGTGCCAGCCAGCCGAGGGGCCAAGAGACCCAGTACTTC.

The genes are TRBV7-9 and TRBJ2-7; TRBD2 is a possible D gene (5 bases). The ends were cut back, 2 bases at V and 2 bases at J, with 19 bases in the middle. The V gene's germline CDR1 is SEHNR and CDR2 FQNEAQ (reference sequence). This CDR3 comprises 17 residues. This CDR3 is CASSLSSGRTQTYEQYF. CDR3 DNA: TGTGCCAGCAGCTTATCGTCCGGTAGGACTCAAACCTACGAGCAGTACTTC.

This chain links TRBV7-6 with TRBJ1-3; D possibly corresponds to TRBD1 (6 bases). The V gene's germline CDR1 is SGHVS and CDR2 FNYEAQ. V was cut by 2 bases and J by 2 bases, with 13 bases left in between. CDR3 length: 16 residues. CDR3 region: CASSLNRGIPGNTIYF. Written as DNA, the CDR3 is TGTGCCAGCAGCTTAAATAGGGGGATTCCTGGAAACACCATATATTTT.